The 18 T cell receptor beta chains presented below share a single source sample, sequenced in a study of cytomegalovirus exposure and HLA in healthy donors. It was with 60 Vbeta and 13 Jbeta primers that the PCR ran. Sequenced by immunoSEQ multiplex PCR; TCRdb stores in-frame clones only, minus some. The sample yields over 150,000 clones, 84% seen once. The sequencing input was PBMCs. The receptors derive from a boy between 2 and 10 years old in good health and CMV-seronegative.

V is TRBV28 and J is TRBJ1-2; D possibly corresponds to TRBD1 (6 bases). The V gene lost 3 bases and the J gene lost 7 bases, with 12 bases spanning the gap. This CDR3 is built from 13 residues. CDR1 and CDR2 from the germline V gene are MDHEN and SYDVKM. The CDR3 bases are TGTGCCAGCAGTTTCGGGGGGGCGCCTGGCTACACCTTC. Amino acids: CASSFGGAPGYTF.

The rearrangement links TRBV7-3 to TRBJ2-3; no clear D gene. Trimming pared 4 bases from V and 1 base from J, leaving 6 bases between. Germline CDR1 and CDR2: SGHTA and FQGTGA. The CDR3 runs to 13 residues. CDR3 protein: CASSSRGTDTQYF. DNA of the CDR3: TGTGCCAGCAGCTCCCGAGGCACAGATACGCAGTATTTT.

The chain is built from TRBV7-9 and TRBJ2-1; TRBD2 aligns across 9 bases. The V gene end was trimmed by 7 bases and the J gene end by 5 bases; junction bases not matched to a gene: 6. CDR1 is SEHNR, CDR2 FQNEAQ, per germline (reference sequence). The CDR3 has 14 residues. This CDR3 reads CASTPREGNNEQFF. The CDR3 region has the DNA TGTGCCAGCACCCCGCGGGAGGGCAACAATGAGCAGTTCTTC.

This chain connects TRBV28 to TRBJ2-1; no clear D gene. This CDR3 region has 15 residues. V was cut by 5 bases and J by 3 bases, with 14 bases left in between. Germline loops: CDR1 MDHEN, CDR2 SYDVKM. The CDR3 spells CASSATSAGYNEQFF. The CDR3 DNA reads TGTGCCAGCAGTGCGACCAGTGCAGGCTACAATGAGCAGTTCTTC.

The chain recombines TRBV25-1 with TRBJ2-3; TRBD2 matches at 7 bases. Germline CDR1 is MGHDK and CDR2 is SYGVNS. The CDR3 is 15 amino acids. Germline trimming cut 1 base from V and 3 bases from J; bases unmatched to any gene: 4. CDR3 loop: CASSELRGGTDTQYF. CDR3 nucleotide sequence: TGTGCCAGCAGTGAATTGAGGGGAGGGACAGATACGCAGTATTTT. Full variable domain (outside the CDR3, taken from reference TRBV25-1 and TRBJ2-3): EADIYQTPRYLVIGTGKKITLECSQTMGHDKMYWYQQDPGMELHLIHYSYGVNSTEKGDLSSESTVSRIRTEHFPLTLESARPSHTSQYLCASSELRGGTDTQYFGPGTRLTVL.

This clone was counted a single time. The V and J genes are TRBV4-2 and TRBJ1-6; D remains unclear. The length of the CDR3 is 16 residues. Germline CDR1 is LGHNA and CDR2 is YNFKEQ. V lost 6 bases and J lost 9, with 21 bases in between. In DNA form, the CDR3 reads TGTGCCAGCAGTTCGGCATGGGCAGATCAGGCTTCACCCCTCCACTTT. Protein: CASSSAWADQASPLHF.

The chain employs TRBV19 and TRBJ2-3; 7 bases are shared with TRBD2. This CDR3 contains 15 residues. CDR1 and CDR2 from the germline V gene are LNHDA and SQIVND (reference sequence). Trimming at V came to 4 bases and at J to 2 bases, leaving 6 bases not matched to a gene. The CDR3: CASSTLSGNTDTQYF. The DNA for the CDR3 is TGTGCCAGTAGTACTCTCAGCGGGAACACAGATACGCAGTATTTT.

The table lists this clone with a count of one. The chain has TRBV10-2 and TRBJ1-2; D is ambiguous. The CDR3 totals 13 residues. V was pared by 2 bases and J by 2 bases, with 6 bases between. The germline V gene has CDR1 WSHSY and CDR2 SAAADI. CDR3 bases: TGCGCCAGCAGTGAGACGGGGAACTATGGCTACACCTTC. This codes for CASSETGNYGYTF.

This chain connects TRBV19 to TRBJ2-7; D uncertain. Germline CDR1 LNHDA, CDR2 SQIVND (reference sequence). Trimming shortened V by 5 bases and J by 4 bases, and 9 bases separated the two germline ends. The CDR3 has 12 residues. This CDR3 is CASSPGWYEQYF. CDR3 bases: TGTGCCAGTAGTCCAGGTTGGTACGAGCAGTACTTC.

The CDR3 DNA follows: TGTGCCAGTAGTATTCCTAGCGGAGGGGGCTACAATGAGCAGTTCTTC. Amino acids: CASSIPSGGGYNEQFF. J is TRBJ2-1 and V is TRBV19; tentatively, D is TRBD2 (7 bases). CDR3 length: 16 amino acids. From germline, CDR1 is LNHDA and CDR2 SQIVND (reference sequence). Trimming stripped 3 bases from V and 3 bases from J, with 15 bases between.

This chain uses TRBV29-1 with TRBJ1-5; possibly TRBD1 for D (6 bases). Per germline, CDR1 SQVTM and CDR2 ANQGSEA. V was pared by 7 bases and J by 9 bases, with 19 bases between. The CDR3 has 13 amino acids. The CDR3 is CSAATGVGAPQHF. The DNA of the CDR3 is TGCAGCGCCGCCACGGGTGTGGGGGCGCCCCAGCATTTT.

This chain uses TRBV19 with TRBJ1-2; 8 bases fit TRBD1. Germline values: CDR1 LNHDA, CDR2 SQIVND (reference sequence). This CDR3 has 19 amino acids. V lost 0 bases and J lost 2; bases outside the gene matches: 14. Written as DNA, the CDR3 is TGTGCCAGTAGTATAGAATTCGGCAGGGGGCTAGGTGAAAACTATGGCTACACCTTC. Translation: CASSIEFGRGLGENYGYTF.

The genes are TRBV5-1 and TRBJ2-3; possible D gene TRBD2, 5 bases. V dropped 2 bases and J dropped 3 bases, with 10 bases sitting between them. Germline V gives CDR1 SGHRS, CDR2 YFSETQ. The CDR3 has 14 residues. The CDR3 region is CASSFSTGTDTQYF. CDR3 DNA: TGCGCCAGCAGCTTTAGTACGGGAACAGATACGCAGTATTTT.

With respect to this clone: The junction departs from germline at one end; a sequencing error may be responsible. The rearrangement uses TRBV9 and TRBJ1-1, with TRBD1 identical over 10 bases. From germline, CDR1 is SGDLS and CDR2 YYNGEE. The CDR3 is 15 amino acids. CDR3 amino acids: CASSTRQGAMTEASF. CDR3 nucleotide sequence: TGTGCCAGCAGCACAAGACAGGGGGCGATGACTGAAGCTTCCTTT.

This rearrangement joins TRBV5-1 to TRBJ2-1; D is possibly TRBD2 (5 bases). The V and J ends lost 1 base and 0 bases respectively, with 8 bases between them. This CDR3 has 15 residues. Germline assignment: CDR1 SGHRS and CDR2 YFSETQ. The CDR3 DNA is TGCGCCAGCAGCTTGAGGGAGCCCTCCTACAATGAGCAGTTCTTC. Translation gives CASSLREPSYNEQFF.

The chain joins TRBV28 to TRBJ2-7; D may be TRBD1 (5 bases). The V and J ends lost 6 bases and 0 bases respectively, with 15 bases between them. The length of the CDR3 is 15 residues. Germline V gene lookup returns CDR1 MDHEN and CDR2 SYDVKM. As DNA, the CDR3 is TGTGCCAGCAGCGACGACAGTCCTATCTCCTACGAGCAGTACTTC. Translating gives CASSDDSPISYEQYF.

The gene calls are TRBV15 and TRBJ2-7; 11 nucleotides match TRBD1. The germline V gene has CDR1 LNHNV and CDR2 YYDKDF (reference sequence). The CDR3 consists of 14 residues. The trim removed 5 bases at V and 5 bases at J, leaving 5 bases unmatched. For the CDR3, the DNA is TGTGCCACCAGCTCGGGACAGGGGGTAGACGAGCAGTACTTC. Amino acid sequence: CATSSGQGVDEQYF.

This clone has a handful of counts. CDR3 nucleotides: TGTGCCTGGTCTCCAGCTAGCGGTCTATCCTACAATGAGCAGTTCTTC. This translates into CAWSPASGLSYNEQFF. This chain joins TRBV30 and TRBJ2-1, with 7 bases that match TRBD2. This CDR3 region has 16 residues. The ends lost 5 bases at V and 1 base at J; junction bases unmatched: 11. Germline CDR1 and CDR2: GTSNPN and SVGIG (reference sequence). Variable domain in full (rest from reference TRBV30 and TRBJ2-1): SQTIHQWPATLVQPVGSPLSLECTVEGTSNPNLYWYRQAAGRGLQLLFYSVGIGQISSEVPQNLSASRPQDRQFILSSKKLLLSDSGFYLCAWSPASGLSYNEQFFGPGTRLTVL.